Listed below are T cell receptor beta chains from one sample, sequenced in a study of T cells in localized non-small cell lung cancer. Sequenced by immunoSEQ multiplex PCR; TCRdb stores in-frame clones only, minus some. In the table there are a few thousand clones, under 30% of which are singletons. This sample comprised lung tumor tissue, obtained before any cancer treatment. The receptors were gathered from a female donor aged 60 or older with stage II squamous cell lung carcinoma. The CDR3 runs from the conserved cysteine through the conserved F or W. D genes are given only for firm matches. Clone size, where shown, is once, few, many, or a class for clones that have expanded.

size: few
D: .
J: TRBJ1-2
V: TRBV29-1
length: 14
DNA: TGCAGCGTTGGAACCGGGACATATAACTATGGCTACACCTTC
CDR3: CSVGTGTYNYGYTF

size: .
D: .
J: TRBJ1-3
V: TRBV6-8
length: 16
DNA: TGTGCCAGCACCCAATTCGCCCGCCCCTCTGGAAACACCATATATTTT
CDR3: CASTQFARPSGNTIYF

size: few
D: .
J: TRBJ1-5
V: TRBV9
length: 13
DNA: TGTGCCAGCAGCGCCAGTCTGAATCAGCCCCAGCATTTT
CDR3: CASSASLNQPQHF

size: once
D: TRBD2
J: TRBJ2-5
V: TRBV11-3
length: 15
DNA: TGTGCCAGCAGCTTAACTAGCGGGGGTACGATGGCCCAGTACTTC
CDR3: CASSLTSGGTMAQYF

size: .
D: .
J: TRBJ1-5
V: TRBV19
length: 13
DNA: TGTGCCAGTAGTATAGGATTATATCAGCCCCAGCATTTT
CDR3: CASSIGLYQPQHF

size: .
D: .
J: TRBJ1-2
V: TRBV7-5
length: 19
DNA: TGTGCCAGCAGCTCTACGGGTTTTTCGGACAGGTTGACTACCTATGGCTACACCTTC
CDR3: CASSSTGFSDRLTTYGYTF

size: .
D: TRBD1
J: TRBJ2-5
V: TRBV19
length: 13
DNA: TGTGCCAGTAGCAACAGGGGGGTGGAGACCCAGTACTTC
CDR3: CASSNRGVETQYF

size: few
D: .
J: TRBJ2-6
V: TRBV18
length: 13
DNA: TGTGCCAGCAAGAACTCTGGGGCCAACGTCCTGACTTTC
CDR3: CASKNSGANVLTF

size: few
D: TRBD2
J: TRBJ2-7
V: TRBV6-8
length: 16
DNA: TGTGCCAGCAGTTTAATGATAGCGGGGGGGCCCTACGAGCAGTACTTC
CDR3: CASSLMIAGGPYEQYF

size: .
D: .
J: TRBJ1-1
V: TRBV5-1
length: 16
DNA: TGCGCCAGCAGCTTGATTGTGAACGGGAGGAACACTGAAGCTTTCTTT
CDR3: CASSLIVNGRNTEAFF

size: few
D: .
J: TRBJ1-1
V: TRBV6-8
length: 13
DNA: TGTGCCAGCAGGCCGAGAGTGAACACTGAAGCTTTCTTT
CDR3: CASRPRVNTEAFF

size: .
D: .
J: TRBJ1-2
V: TRBV30
length: 14
DNA: TGTGCCTGGAAAGGTTGGGGGAATAACTATGGCTACACCTTC
CDR3: CAWKGWGNNYGYTF

size: .
D: TRBD1
J: TRBJ1-1
V: TRBV12-5
length: 14
DNA: TGTGCCAGCCCTCAAGGGGACAGTCGTAGGGAAGCTTTCTTT
CDR3: CASPQGDSRREAFF

size: few
D: TRBD1
J: TRBJ2-7
V: TRBV19
length: 15
DNA: TGTGCCAGTAGTACCCGACAGGGCTGGAACTACGAGCAGTACTTC
CDR3: CASSTRQGWNYEQYF

size: .
D: TRBD1
J: TRBJ2-6
V: TRBV19
length: 20
DNA: TGTGCCTCAAGTCCAAGGACAGGGCGAGTCTTAAGAACTGGGGCCAACGTCCTGACTTTC
CDR3: CASSPRTGRVLRTGANVLTF

size: .
D: .
J: TRBJ1-2
V: TRBV28
length: 15
DNA: TGTGCCAGCAGTTTGAATGACAAATTCCTCTATGGCTACACCTTC
CDR3: CASSLNDKFLYGYTF

size: .
D: .
J: TRBJ1-2
V: TRBV28
length: 13
DNA: TGTGCCAGCAGTTTAGTAGGTCGGTATGGCTACACCTTC
CDR3: CASSLVGRYGYTF

size: few
D: TRBD1
J: TRBJ2-2
V: TRBV5-1
length: 19
DNA: TGCGCCAGCAGCTTGATTATTTATCGGACAGGGCACTCCACCGGGGAGCTGTTTTTT
CDR3: CASSLIIYRTGHSTGELFF

size: few
D: .
J: TRBJ1-4
V: TRBV11-1
length: 16
DNA: TGTGCCAGCAGCCCACCTACAGTTGCAACTAATGAAAAACTGTTTTTT
CDR3: CASSPPTVATNEKLFF

size: .
D: .
J: TRBJ1-2
V: TRBV28
length: 13
DNA: TGTGCCAGCAGTTCGACAAAAATTAATGGCTACACCTTC
CDR3: CASSSTKINGYTF

size: few
D: .
J: TRBJ1-1
V: TRBV29-1
length: 15
DNA: TGCAGCGTTGAATCAAGGGGAAGGAGAAACACTGAAGCTTTCTTT
CDR3: CSVESRGRRNTEAFF

size: .
D: .
J: TRBJ1-2
V: TRBV19
length: 18
DNA: TGTGCCAGTAGCGGGATTTACAGGGAGGGAAGATCCGACTATGGCTACACCTTC
CDR3: CASSGIYREGRSDYGYTF

size: .
D: .
J: TRBJ1-1
V: TRBV19
length: 14
DNA: TGTGCCACCTCCCGGCAGGGAGGGGACACTGAAGCTTTCTTT
CDR3: CATSRQGGDTEAFF

size: .
D: .
J: TRBJ1-2
V: TRBV6-8
length: 16
DNA: TGTGCCAGCAGTTACTCGAGGCAGGGGCTTGCGAGGGGCTACACCTTC
CDR3: CASSYSRQGLARGYTF

size: .
D: .
J: TRBJ1-2
V: TRBV28
length: 14
DNA: TGTGCCAGCACCGTGGGAGGGGCGAAGTTAGGCTACACCTTC
CDR3: CASTVGGAKLGYTF

size: few
D: TRBD2
J: TRBJ2-5
V: TRBV15
length: 15
DNA: TGTGCCACCAGCAGGGAACCGACTAGCGGAGAGACCCAGTACTTC
CDR3: CATSREPTSGETQYF

size: .
D: .
J: TRBJ2-3
V: TRBV5-1
length: 14
DNA: TGCGCCAGCAGCTTGGGACTCGGCACAGATACGCAGTATTTT
CDR3: CASSLGLGTDTQYF

size: few
D: .
J: TRBJ2-5
V: TRBV6-8
length: 14
DNA: TGTGCCAGCAGTTCCGTCCGGGGTACGGGGACCCAGTACTTC
CDR3: CASSSVRGTGTQYF

size: .
D: .
J: TRBJ1-1
V: TRBV7-7
length: 14
DNA: TGTGCCAGCAGCCGCAGGGAGGAGAACACTGAAGCTTTCTTT
CDR3: CASSRREENTEAFF

size: .
D: .
J: TRBJ2-4
V: TRBV14
length: 17
DNA: TGTGCCAGCAGCCAAGCTACAGGTTTACTAGCCAAAAACATTCAGTACTTC
CDR3: CASSQATGLLAKNIQYF

size: .
D: .
J: TRBJ2-1
V: TRBV10-3
length: 13
DNA: TGTGCCATCAGTGTCCAACTTTTCGATGAGCAGTTCTTC
CDR3: CAISVQLFDEQFF

size: .
D: .
J: TRBJ2-7
V: TRBV15
length: 14
DNA: TGTGCCACCAGCACCGGGACTTCCCCCTACGAGCAGTACTTC
CDR3: CATSTGTSPYEQYF

size: few
D: .
J: TRBJ1-4
V: TRBV29-1
length: 13
DNA: TGCAGCGCTTGGGGGGCAACTAATGAAAAACTGTTTTTT
CDR3: CSAWGATNEKLFF

size: .
D: .
J: TRBJ1-5
V: TRBV28
length: 15
DNA: TGTGCCAGCAGTCCCCCGACGGATAGCAATCAGCCCCAGCATTTT
CDR3: CASSPPTDSNQPQHF

size: .
D: .
J: TRBJ1-3
V: TRBV5-1
length: 15
DNA: TGCGCCAGCAGCTCCGGGACGTCGGGAGGAAACACCATATATTTT
CDR3: CASSSGTSGGNTIYF

size: few
D: .
J: TRBJ1-3
V: TRBV6-8
length: 16
DNA: TGTGCCAGCAGCCTCTCCGGGACCCCCTCCGGAAACACCATATATTTT
CDR3: CASSLSGTPSGNTIYF

size: few
D: .
J: TRBJ2-7
V: TRBV10-3
length: 15
DNA: TGTGCCAGCTGCGGTAGCGGGACAGGGTCCTACGAGCAGTACTTC
CDR3: CASCGSGTGSYEQYF

size: .
D: .
J: TRBJ2-5
V: TRBV19
length: 13
DNA: TGTGCCAGTAGCCTCCAGGGGCAAGAGACCCAGTACTTC
CDR3: CASSLQGQETQYF

size: .
D: .
J: TRBJ1-6
V: TRBV4-1
length: 16
DNA: TGCGCCAGCAGCCAAGCCCCCGGGGTTCGGGATTCACCCCTCCACTTT
CDR3: CASSQAPGVRDSPLHF

size: .
D: .
J: TRBJ1-2
V: TRBV19
length: 15
DNA: TGTGCCAGTCACCCCAGAGCGGGGTACGACTATGGCTACACCTTC
CDR3: CASHPRAGYDYGYTF

size: few
D: TRBD1
J: TRBJ2-7
V: TRBV28
length: 14
DNA: TGTGCCAGCAGTTTGTCAGGGGGCAGGTACGAGCAGTACTTC
CDR3: CASSLSGGRYEQYF

size: few
D: .
J: TRBJ2-7
V: TRBV28
length: 12
DNA: TGTGCCAGCAGTTCGACCGTCCACGAGCAGTACTTC
CDR3: CASSSTVHEQYF